The T cell receptor beta chain under discussion was sequenced for a study of T-cell reconstitution after alpha-beta-depleted transplantation in children (dated by TCRdb to about 2016). As for the study more broadly: Using TCR repertoire profiling, the study followed T-cell immune reconstitution in a quantitative way in children after TCRalphabeta/CD19-depleted allogeneic hematopoietic cell transplantation.

This clonotype was counted a few times. This receptor's antigen is unknown. No base-level quality is on record; no much larger clone is a single base apart. The treatment or condition label corresponds to: allogeneic hematopoietic cell transplantation with graft depleted of TCRalphabeta T cells and CD19 B cells. The transplant recipients were children given TCRalphabeta/CD19-depleted allogeneic hematopoietic cell grafts. The CDR1 and CDR2 encoded by the germline V gene are SGHTA and FQGNSA. The CDR3, cysteine through phenylalanine, is 11 amino acids long. Here the CDR3 DNA is all that survives: 33 bases in frame from base 1. Between the V and J ends, shortened by 5 bases and 8 bases respectively, the junction contains 8 bases. Library construction relied on PCR. TCRdb records Illumina HiSeq 2500 as the sequencer. TCR library preparation used molecular barcoding, with unique molecular identifiers applied to normalize quantification of the TCRbeta repertoire. The raw public reads went through TCRdb reprocessing: fastp at Q25, MiXCR clone calling, in-frame beta chains kept. Each entry merges the rows of one CDR3 protein and shows their most common DNA and genes. The sample table records more than 100,000 distinct CDR3 sequences; under 30% of these occur just once. Of the sample, roughly a tenth is held by the ten largest clones.

Overall study results and their limits: Hyperexpanded clone frequencies declined over subsequent months; after one year, T-cell counts and TCRbeta diversity were mostly attributed to newly produced T cells. The high TCRbeta diversity at day 60 in some patients was ascribed to recipient T cells and intrathymic progenitors that had survived conditioning. Apparently early alphabetaT-cell count recovery about two months after transplant reportedly relied on only several hundred rapidly expanded clones derived from non-depleted graft cells.

The source is a male patient aged 2-15 years who had a stem cell transplant for chronic granulomatous disease, so the T cells may come from the graft donor. The sample in question was PBMCs, mostly from graft donor cells, obtained 180 days after TCRalphabeta/CD19-depleted stem cell transplant. The receptor chain draws on TRBV7-2 and TRBJ2-3, with no confidently assigned D gene. This receptor carries the CDR3 CASSVLVTQYF. The nucleotide sequence is given as TGTGCCAGCAGCGTTCTGGTTACGCAGTATTTT.